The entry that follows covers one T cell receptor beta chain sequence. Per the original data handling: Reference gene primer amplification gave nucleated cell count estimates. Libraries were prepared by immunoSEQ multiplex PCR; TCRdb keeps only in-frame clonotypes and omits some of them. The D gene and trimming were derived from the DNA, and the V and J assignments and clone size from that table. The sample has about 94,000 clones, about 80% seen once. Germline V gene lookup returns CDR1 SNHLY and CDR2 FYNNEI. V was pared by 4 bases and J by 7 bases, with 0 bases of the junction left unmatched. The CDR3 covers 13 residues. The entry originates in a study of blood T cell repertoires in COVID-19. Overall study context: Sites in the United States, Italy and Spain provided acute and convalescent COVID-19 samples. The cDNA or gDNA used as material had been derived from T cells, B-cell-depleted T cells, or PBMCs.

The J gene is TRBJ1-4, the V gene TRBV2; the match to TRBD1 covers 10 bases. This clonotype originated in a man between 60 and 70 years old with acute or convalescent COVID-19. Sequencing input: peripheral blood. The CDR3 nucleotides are TGTGCCAGCAGTGGGACAGGGGGTGAAAAACTGTTTTTT. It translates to CASSGTGGEKLFF.